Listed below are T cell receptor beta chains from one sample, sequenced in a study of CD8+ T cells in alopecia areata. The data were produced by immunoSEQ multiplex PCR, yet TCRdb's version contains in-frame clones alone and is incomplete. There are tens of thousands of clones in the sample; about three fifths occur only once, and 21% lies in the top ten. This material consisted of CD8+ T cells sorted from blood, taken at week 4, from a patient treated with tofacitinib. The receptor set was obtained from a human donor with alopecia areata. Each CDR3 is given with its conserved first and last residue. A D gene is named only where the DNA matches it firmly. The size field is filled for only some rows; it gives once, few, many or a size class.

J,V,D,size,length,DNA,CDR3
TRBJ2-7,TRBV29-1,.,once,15,TGCAGCGTCCAAGGGGGGGCCGCAACCTCCTACGAGCAGTACTTC,CSVQGGAATSYEQYF
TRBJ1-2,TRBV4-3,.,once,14,TGCGCCAGCAGCCCGAGTAGAGCTAACTATGGCTACACCTTC,CASSPSRANYGYTF
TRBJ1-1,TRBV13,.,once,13,TGTGCCAGCAGCTTCCCGGGCCCCCCTGAAGCTTTCTTT,CASSFPGPPEAFF
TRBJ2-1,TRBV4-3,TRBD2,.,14,TGCGCCAGCAGCCTCTATAGCGGGGACAATGAGCAGTTCTTC,CASSLYSGDNEQFF
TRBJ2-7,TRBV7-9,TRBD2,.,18,TGTGCCAGCAGCCGCGGTTCTAGCGGGGGGCCTGTCTCCTACGAGCAGTACTTC,CASSRGSSGGPVSYEQYF
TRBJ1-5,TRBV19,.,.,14,TGTGCCAGTAGTCTGACTTTGGGGAATCAGCCCCAGCATTTT,CASSLTLGNQPQHF
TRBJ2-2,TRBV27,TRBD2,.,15,TGTGCCAGCAGTTTATTAGGACTAGCAACCGGGGAGCTGTTTTTT,CASSLLGLATGELFF
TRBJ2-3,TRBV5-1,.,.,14,TGCGCCAGCAGCTTGGTTGGGTATTCAGATACGCAGTATTTT,CASSLVGYSDTQYF
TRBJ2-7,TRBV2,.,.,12,TGTGCCAGCAGTGAGGGCAGGTACGAGCAGTACTTC,CASSEGRYEQYF
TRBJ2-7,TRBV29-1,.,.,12,TGCAGCGTTGCGGACAGTCCATACGAGCAGTACTTC,CSVADSPYEQYF
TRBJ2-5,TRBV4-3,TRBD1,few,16,TGCGCCAGCAGCCAAGATTTGGGGACAGGTCAAGAGACCCAGTACTTC,CASSQDLGTGQETQYF
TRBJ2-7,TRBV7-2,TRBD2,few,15,TGTGCCAGCAGCGAACTAGCGGGGGGGATCTACGAGCAGTACTTC,CASSELAGGIYEQYF
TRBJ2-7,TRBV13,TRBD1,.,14,TGTGCCAGCAGCGTGGGACAGGGGGACCGAGAGCAGTACTTC,CASSVGQGDREQYF
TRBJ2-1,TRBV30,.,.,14,TGTGCCTGGAGTGCCATGAGCTCCTACAATGAGCAGTTCTTC,CAWSAMSSYNEQFF
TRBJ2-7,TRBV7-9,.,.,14,TGTGCCAGCAGGTCCGGGACAAATGTTTACGAGCAGTACTTC,CASRSGTNVYEQYF
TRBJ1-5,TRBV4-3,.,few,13,TGCGCCAGCAGCCCGGGCCTTAATCAGCCCCAGCATTTT,CASSPGLNQPQHF
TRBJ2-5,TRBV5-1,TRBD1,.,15,TGCGCCAGCAGCAGGGGACAGGGAAATCAAGAGACCCAGTACTTC,CASSRGQGNQETQYF
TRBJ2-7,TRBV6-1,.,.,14,TGTGCCAGCAGTGAAGGAGTGGCCTCCTACGAGCAGTACTTC,CASSEGVASYEQYF
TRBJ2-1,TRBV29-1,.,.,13,TGCAGCGTTGAAGGCGGGGCCTACAATGAGCAGTTCTTC,CSVEGGAYNEQFF